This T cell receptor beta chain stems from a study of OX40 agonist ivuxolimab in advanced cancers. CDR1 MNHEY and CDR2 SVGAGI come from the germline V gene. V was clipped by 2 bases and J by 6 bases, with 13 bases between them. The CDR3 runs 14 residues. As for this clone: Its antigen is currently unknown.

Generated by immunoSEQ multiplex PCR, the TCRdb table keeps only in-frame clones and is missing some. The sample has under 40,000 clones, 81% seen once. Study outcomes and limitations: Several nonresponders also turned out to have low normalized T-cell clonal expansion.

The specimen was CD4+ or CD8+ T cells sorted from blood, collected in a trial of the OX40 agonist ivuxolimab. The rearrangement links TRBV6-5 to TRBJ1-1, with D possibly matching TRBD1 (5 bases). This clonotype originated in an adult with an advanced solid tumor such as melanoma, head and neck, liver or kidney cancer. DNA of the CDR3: TGTGCCAGCAGTTACGGGACGGGGGATTCTGAAGCTTTCTTT. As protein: CASSYGTGDSEAFF.